The subject of this entry is one T cell receptor beta chain. Germline values: CDR1 MNHEY, CDR2 SVGEGT. CDR3 length: 14 amino acids. V shed 6 bases and J shed 2 bases, with 14 bases lying between them. Seattle enrolled patients during active infection and tracked them longitudinally. Original handling: Reference gene primer amplification yielded estimated nucleated cell counts. Method: immunoSEQ multiplex PCR; TCRdb's copy keeps in-frame clones and lacks some. Clone size and V and J calls were adopted from that table, with D and trimming inferred from the DNA. The data show 250,000 to 300,000 clones, around nine tenths seen once. This entry comes from a study of blood T cell repertoires in COVID-19. Study-wide context: Specimens from acute and convalescent COVID-19 originated in the United States, Italy and Spain. In each case, the material was cDNA or gDNA derived from T cells, B-cell-depleted T cells, or PBMCs.

The V gene is TRBV6-2 or TRBV6-3, the J gene TRBJ2-7; D unresolved. The source material was peripheral blood. This TCR was recovered from an older woman with COVID-19, enrolled during active disease. The CDR3 reads CASSGSWSPYEQYF. CDR3 sequence (DNA): TGTGCCAGCAGCGGATCTTGGAGTCCCTACGAGCAGTACTTC.